These 8 T cell receptor beta chains came from one sample sequenced in a study of T cells after yellow fever vaccination. One entry per CDR3 protein, called by TCRdb with MiXCR from the 5' RACE reads. Counted here are about 240,000 distinct CDR3 sequences, 6.9% occurring once; the ten biggest clones make up 0.85%. Here the sequenced sample was CD4+ T cells sorted from PBMCs, taken 15 days after the yellow fever booster vaccination. These receptors were obtained from a man aged 25-45 years who received the YFV17D yellow fever vaccine.

This sequence joins TRBV20-1 and TRBJ2-3; TRBD2 is a possible D gene (5 bases). There are 13 residues in the CDR3. The V and J ends lost 6 bases and 4 bases respectively, with 14 bases between them. The germline V gene has CDR1 DFQATT and CDR2 SNEGSKA (reference sequence). Written as DNA, the CDR3 is TGCAGTGCGATGGACTTCGGAGCAGATACGCAGTATTTT. Its protein is CSAMDFGADTQYF.

This clonotype was found many times. This chain connects TRBV7-9 to TRBJ2-3, with D perhaps TRBD1 or TRBD2 (6 bases each). V gave up 4 bases and J gave up 6 bases, with 11 bases separating them. The germline CDR1 and CDR2 sequences are SEHNR and FQNEAQ (reference sequence). This CDR3 region has 13 residues. Written as DNA, the CDR3 is TGTGCCAGCAGCTCCCGGGGGCCGGATACGCAGTATTTT. Protein: CASSSRGPDTQYF.

This clonotype was recorded a few times. The chain employs TRBV7-2 and TRBJ2-7, with D perhaps matching TRBD2 (5 bases). The CDR3 totals 13 residues. CDR1 is SGHTA and CDR2 is FQGNSA in the germline V gene. Trimming took 3 bases from V and 0 from J, leaving 6 bases between them. CDR3 sequence: CASSFTSSYEQYF. For the CDR3, the DNA is TGTGCCAGCAGCTTTACTAGCTCCTACGAGCAGTACTTC. The whole variable domain, remainder taken from reference TRBV7-2 and TRBJ2-7, is GAGVSQSPSNKVTEKGKDVELRCDPISGHTALYWYRQSLGQGLEFLIYFQGNSAPDKSGLPSDRFSAERTGGSVSTLTIQRTQQEDSAVYLCASSFTSSYEQYFGPGTRLTVT.

There are a few counts of this clonotype. The genes are TRBV5-4 and TRBJ1-5; 7 bases are shared with TRBD1. Germline assignment: CDR1 SGHNT and CDR2 YYREEE (reference sequence). The CDR3 covers 14 residues. The V and J ends lost 6 bases and 5 bases, in that order; junction bases with no gene match: 8. CDR3: CASNQGQHHQPQHF. In DNA, the CDR3 is TGTGCCAGCAACCAGGGACAGCATCATCAGCCCCAGCATTTT.

This clonotype was observed a handful of times. The chain links TRBV7-2 to TRBJ1-1; TRBD1 is a possible D gene (6 bases). The V gene lost 1 base and the J gene lost 1 base, with 10 bases spanning the gap. The CDR3 extends over 15 amino acids. CDR1 SGHTA and CDR2 FQGNSA come from the germline V gene. In DNA, the CDR3 is TGTGCCAGCAGCTTAGTGGGGGGCTCGAACACTGAAGCTTTCTTT. It is translated as CASSLVGGSNTEAFF.

The chain couples TRBV28 to TRBJ2-5; TRBD2 matches 7 bases. Germline CDR1 reads MDHEN; CDR2 reads SYDVKM. Germline trimming cut 6 bases from V and 5 bases from J; bases unmatched to any gene: 18. The CDR3 is made up of 17 amino acids. CDR3 sequence: CASSSVKRGRRVETQYF. The CDR3 DNA sequence: TGTGCCAGCAGCTCAGTAAAGCGCGGGAGAAGGGTGGAGACCCAGTACTTC.

The chain combines TRBV23-1 with TRBJ2-7; D possibly matches TRBD1 or TRBD2 (5 bases each). TRBV23-1 is recorded as an ORF, its role being uncertain. This CDR3 has 15 amino acids. Trimming took 3 bases from V and 2 from J, leaving 14 bases between them. For the CDR3, the DNA is TGCGCCAGCAGTCAGGATAGGGGAGAGGCCTACGAGCAGTACTTC. Its translation is CASSQDRGEAYEQYF.

The sample holds a few counts of this clonotype. This chain uses TRBV6-5 with TRBJ1-6; D perhaps matches TRBD1 (6 bases). V lost 0 bases and J lost 7, with 13 bases in between. The CDR3 runs 16 residues. Germline V gene sequence: CDR1 MNHEY, CDR2 SVGAGI. In nucleotides, the CDR3 is TGTGCCAGCAGTTACTCGAAGGGGCAGGGGAATTCACCCCTCCACTTT. Its translation: CASSYSKGQGNSPLHF.